This TCR beta chain was recorded in a study of blood T cell repertoires in COVID-19. About the research overall: Collection of acute and convalescent COVID-19 samples took place in the United States, Italy and Spain. In each case, the material was cDNA or gDNA derived from T cells, B-cell-depleted T cells, or PBMCs.

Original methodology: By means of reference gene primer amplification, nucleated cell counts were estimated. This table comes from immunoSEQ multiplex PCR, and its TCRdb copy is limited to in-frame clones, with some not included. The DNA gave D and trimming, while V, J and clone size come from that table. Here the sample spans 110,000 to 150,000 clones, around 89% being singletons. The V end lost 4 bases, the J end lost 0 bases, and 11 bases lay between the germline ends. The CDR3 spans 15 residues. Germline CDR1 is SGHRS and CDR2 is YFSETQ. This chain uses TRBV5-1 with TRBJ2-1, with D tentatively TRBD1 (6 bases). Sequenced: peripheral blood. The TCR was taken from an elderly woman with acute or convalescent COVID-19. CDR3 DNA sequence: TGCGCCAGCAGCCGCAGACAGGCCTCCTACAATGAGCAGTTCTTC. The encoded protein is CASSRRQASYNEQFF.